Following are 24 T cell receptor beta chains from one sample sequenced in a study of T cell responses to AZD1222 COVID-19 vaccine. Using immunoSEQ multiplex PCR, the repertoire was profiled, and TCRdb retains in-frame clones only, with some absent. The sample includes 65,000 to 75,000 clones, over 60% of them seen just once. Sequences were derived from peripheral blood, sampled 28 days after the second AZD1222 dose. Receptors originate from an adult who received the AZD1222 COVID-19 vaccine.

CDR3 in DNA: TGTGCCAGCAGTTTCAACAGGGGCTTTGGCAATCAGCCCCAGCATTTT. This encodes CASSFNRGFGNQPQHF. The chain combines TRBV6-2 or TRBV6-3 with TRBJ1-5, with 7 positions matching TRBD1. CDR1 and CDR2 from the germline V gene are MNHEY and SVGEGT. Germline trimming cut 4 bases from V and 2 bases from J; bases unmatched to any gene: 8. This CDR3 has 16 amino acids.

The chain employs TRBV7-8 and TRBJ2-7; D may be TRBD1 (6 bases). The CDR3 totals 14 residues. V gave up 5 bases and J gave up 7 bases, with 18 bases separating them. Looked up from germline, CDR1 is SGHVS and CDR2 is FQNEAQ. The CDR3 region has the DNA TGTGCCAGCAGCCGTACAGGGCTTCCGAGTGAGCAGTACTTC. Its translation is CASSRTGLPSEQYF.

This chain uses TRBV7-9 with TRBJ1-4; no firm D call. Trimming left V 5 bases short and J 5 bases short, with 9 bases between. This CDR3 region has 13 residues. Germline V gives CDR1 SEHNR, CDR2 FQNEAQ (reference sequence). Here the CDR3 reads CASSPNPNEKLFF. CDR3 DNA sequence: TGTGCCAGCAGCCCAAACCCCAATGAAAAACTGTTTTTT.

Turning to this clone: A much larger clone lies one base from this, so it may be a read error. The identical CDR3 is also encoded by other nucleotide sequences in the sample. V usage is TRBV2 and J usage is TRBJ2-7; unclear D gene. The CDR3 extends over 13 amino acids. Trimming removed 8 bases from V and 0 bases from J, with 11 bases in between. Germline V gives CDR1 SNHLY, CDR2 FYNNEI. CDR3 region: CASVPSSSYEQYF. Written as DNA, the CDR3 is TGTGCCAGCGTCCCCAGCTCCTCCTACGAGCAGTACTTC.

The gene calls are TRBV4-3 and TRBJ2-3; D is uncertain. Germline V gene lookup returns CDR1 LGHNA and CDR2 YSLEER. The CDR3 is made up of 15 amino acids. Trimming took off 1 base at V and 1 base at J, with 9 bases between the two ends. The CDR3 coding sequence is TGCGCCAGCAGCCAAGTTGGTACAGGCACAGATACGCAGTATTTT. This translates into CASSQVGTGTDTQYF.

The J gene is TRBJ2-6, the V gene TRBV6-5; no clear D. V shed 2 bases and J shed 0 bases, with 8 bases lying between them. The V gene's germline CDR1 is MNHEY and CDR2 SVGAGI. CDR3 length equals 16 residues. The CDR3 reads CASSYTQFSGANVLTF. The CDR3 DNA reads as TGTGCCAGCAGTTACACCCAGTTCTCTGGGGCCAACGTCCTGACTTTC.

The chain uses TRBV5-1 and TRBJ1-4, with 8 bases aligning to TRBD1. This CDR3 is built from 15 residues. The germline gives CDR1 SGHRS, CDR2 YFSETQ. Trimming took 4 bases from V and 7 from J; bases not matched to a gene: 9. For the CDR3, the DNA is TGCGCCAGCAGCCTTACAGGGGGAGTGGGTGAAAAACTGTTTTTT. It encodes CASSLTGGVGEKLFF.

This clone showed up just once. The V gene is TRBV27, the J gene TRBJ2-3, with D possibly matching TRBD2 (6 bases). The length of the CDR3 is 14 residues. Trimming pared 7 bases from V and 1 base from J, leaving 12 bases between. CDR1 and CDR2 (germline): MNHEY, SMNVEV (reference sequence). The CDR3 reads CASTPGLRTDTQYF. CDR3 coding DNA: TGTGCCAGCACCCCGGGACTTCGCACAGATACGCAGTATTTT.

J is TRBJ2-7 and V is TRBV29-1; 10 bases fit TRBD1. This CDR3 has 14 residues. The germline gives CDR1 SQVTM, CDR2 ANQGSEA. J lost 3 bases, V lost 5 bases, and 7 bases had no gene match. In DNA, the CDR3 is TGCAGCGTTTTCACCGGGACAGGGGACTACGAGCAGTACTTC. Residues: CSVFTGTGDYEQYF.

This chain connects TRBV2 to TRBJ2-7; D is unclear. This CDR3 comprises 12 residues. Germline V gene sequence: CDR1 SNHLY, CDR2 FYNNEI. Trimming removed 2 bases at V and 4 bases at J, with 6 bases between. The CDR3 DNA follows: TGTGCCAGCAGTGAAAGTGTGTACGAGCAGTACTTC. This sequence encodes CASSESVYEQYF.

V is TRBV6-5 and J is TRBJ2-3; a possible D gene is TRBD2 (5 bases). V lost 5 bases and J 2 bases, leaving 11 bases between the germline ends. The CDR3 length is 14 residues. Looked up from germline, CDR1 is MNHEY and CDR2 is SVGAGI. CDR3: CASSLADFTDTQYF. The DNA for the CDR3 is TGTGCCAGCAGTCTAGCTGATTTCACAGATACGCAGTATTTT.

The chain combines TRBV9 with TRBJ1-4, with TRBD1 identical over 9 bases. The CDR3 consists of 14 residues. After removal of 3 bases from V and 8 bases from J, the junction contained 5 bases not matched to a gene. Germline loops: CDR1 SGDLS, CDR2 YYNGEE. The CDR3: CASSGGQGKEKLFF. In DNA form, the CDR3 reads TGTGCCAGCAGCGGGGGACAGGGTAAGGAAAAACTGTTTTTT. The whole variable domain, filled in from reference TRBV9 and TRBJ1-4, reads DSGVTQTPKHLITATGQRVTLRCSPRSGDLSVYWYQQSLDQGLQFLIQYYNGEERAKGNILERFSAQQFPDLHSELNLSSLELGDSALYFCASSGGQGKEKLFFGSGTQLSVL.

V and J are TRBV5-1 and TRBJ2-1, with D possibly TRBD2 on 6 matching bases. V lost 2 bases to trimming and J lost 1 base, with 13 bases between them. Germline V lookup: CDR1 SGHRS, CDR2 YFSETQ. There are 16 residues in the CDR3. The CDR3 sequence is CASSFGISGSYNEQFF. As DNA, the CDR3 is TGCGCCAGCAGCTTTGGGATTAGCGGATCCTACAATGAGCAGTTCTTC.

CDR3 in amino acids: CASSPSRGNEQYF. CDR3 DNA sequence: TGTGCCAGCTCACCCTCCAGGGGGAACGAGCAGTACTTC. V and J are TRBV18 and TRBJ2-7; 7 bases map to TRBD1. In germline, CDR1 is KGHSH, CDR2 LQKENI. The CDR3 sequence is 13 residues long. The V segment lost 3 bases and the J segment 5 bases; nucleotides outside the gene matches: 4.

This clone appeared a single time. The chain has TRBV6-5 and TRBJ1-3; D is undetermined. The CDR3 has 14 residues. The ends were cut back, 6 bases at V and 8 bases at J, with 17 bases in the middle. From germline, CDR1 is MNHEY and CDR2 SVGAGI. CDR3 protein: CASRPLGNRYTIYF. The CDR3 DNA sequence: TGTGCCAGCAGACCCCTCGGGAACCGATACACCATATATTTT.

The rearrangement joins TRBV7-9 to TRBJ1-5; 9 positions agree with TRBD1. Trimming cost V 0 bases and J 3 bases; bases outside gene matches: 3. CDR3 length: 16 residues. CDR1 is SEHNR and CDR2 is FQNEAQ in the germline V gene (reference sequence). The DNA for the CDR3 is TGTGCCAGCAGCTTAGCGACAGGGGGGAACAATCAGCCCCAGCATTTT. Residues: CASSLATGGNNQPQHF.

The chain carries TRBV20-1 and TRBJ2-5, with D unclear. Germline V lookup: CDR1 DFQATT, CDR2 SNEGSKA (reference sequence). V lost 3 bases and J lost 4, with 18 bases in between. The CDR3 has 15 residues. CDR3 DNA: TGCAGTGCTAGTCTCCCCCAAACTAAACCAGAGACCCAGTACTTC. Translated: CSASLPQTKPETQYF.

The rearrangement uses TRBV29-1 and TRBJ1-4; 10 nucleotides align to TRBD1. The length of the CDR3 is 13 residues. Unmatched junction bases numbered 6, after V lost 6 bases and J lost 8 bases. CDR1 and CDR2 (germline): SQVTM, ANQGSEA. The CDR3 nucleotides read TGCAGCGTGACCGGGACAGGGGAAGAAAAACTGTTTTTT. As protein: CSVTGTGEEKLFF. Full variable domain (outside the CDR3, taken from reference TRBV29-1 and TRBJ1-4): SAVISQKPSRDICQRGTSLTIQCQVDSQVTMMFWYRQQPGQSLTLIATANQGSEATYESGFVIDKFPISRPNLTFSTLTVSNMSPEDSSIYLCSVTGTGEEKLFFGSGTQLSVL.

This clone occurred once. The chain uses TRBV3-1 (or the pseudogene TRBV3-2) and TRBJ1-6, with 9 bases aligning to TRBD1. Germline values: CDR1 LGHDT, CDR2 YNNKEL (reference sequence). J lost 8 bases, V lost 8 bases, and 10 bases had no gene match. CDR3 length: 15 residues. Written as DNA, the CDR3 is TGTGCCAGCGGATCCGGACAGGGGATAGATTCACCCCTCCACTTT. This translates into CASGSGQGIDSPLHF.

This sequence joins TRBV7-9 and TRBJ1-1, with D possibly matching TRBD1 (5 bases). CDR3 length equals 12 residues. CDR1 is SEHNR, CDR2 FQNEAQ, per germline (reference sequence). Trimming removed 5 bases from V and 8 bases from J, with 12 bases in between. CDR3 protein: CASSQGSDEAFF. The CDR3 DNA reads TGTGCCAGCAGCCAGGGCAGCGACGAAGCTTTCTTT.

The gene calls are TRBV9 and TRBJ2-3; the D is unclear. The CDR3 spans 14 residues. Trimming left V 4 bases short and J 0 bases short, with 9 bases between. Germline values: CDR1 SGDLS, CDR2 YYNGEE. The CDR3 DNA follows: TGTGCCAGCAGCCCGACGACTAGCACAGATACGCAGTATTTT. It translates to CASSPTTSTDTQYF.

This chain connects TRBV19 to TRBJ2-2, with 7 bases that match TRBD1. CDR1 is LNHDA, CDR2 SQIVND, per germline (reference sequence). With V trimmed by 4 bases and J by 10 bases, 6 bases remained unmatched. The CDR3 loop spans 13 amino acids. The chain's CDR3 is CASSNTGDKELFF. Written as DNA, the CDR3 is TGTGCCAGTAGTAATACAGGGGATAAGGAGCTGTTTTTT.

The chain joins TRBV3-1 (or the pseudogene TRBV3-2) to TRBJ2-7; the D gene is possibly TRBD2 (5 bases). With 5 bases removed from V and 1 base from J, the gap between germline ends came to 9 bases. There are 13 residues in the CDR3. Germline values: CDR1 LGHDT, CDR2 YNNKEL (reference sequence). This CDR3 is CASSSRESYEQYF. DNA of the CDR3: TGTGCCAGCAGCTCGAGGGAGTCCTACGAGCAGTACTTC.

V is TRBV9 and J is TRBJ1-2; D perhaps matches TRBD1 (6 bases). The ends were cut back, 0 bases at V and 8 bases at J, with 17 bases in the middle. Germline V gene sequence: CDR1 SGDLS, CDR2 YYNGEE. This CDR3 comprises 15 residues. The CDR3 region is CASSVEFSGAGGYTF. DNA for the CDR3: TGTGCCAGCAGCGTAGAGTTTTCAGGGGCGGGAGGCTACACCTTC.